These 9 T cell receptor beta chains share one sample of origin, sequenced in a study of T cell repertoires in cytomegalovirus infection. TCRdb processed the reads anew with MiXCR; each CDR3 protein has one entry. The profile shows roughly 230,000 distinct CDR3 sequences, 12% of them singletons. The sequencing input was PBMCs. These receptors were taken from a human donor in good health (CMV status not recorded). Some clones in this sample may be carry-over from other donors' samples.

In this sample, this clonotype turned up a few times. The J gene is TRBJ1-1, the V gene TRBV18; possible D gene TRBD1, 5 bases. This CDR3 is built from 13 residues. V was cut by 3 bases and J by 4 bases, with 9 bases left in between. Germline V lookup: CDR1 KGHSH, CDR2 LQKENI. The DNA of the CDR3 is TGTGCCAGCTCACCGACAGAATTCACTGAAGCTTTCTTT. Protein: CASSPTEFTEAFF. Together with reference TRBV18 and TRBJ1-1, the CDR3 gives the full variable domain: NAGVMQNPRHLVRRRGQEARLRCSPMKGHSHVYWYRQLPEEGLKFMVYLQKENIIDESGMPKERFSAEFPKEGPSILRIQQVVRGDSAAYFCASSPTEFTEAFFGQGTRLTVV.

Ten or more counts support this clonotype. The genes are TRBV7-2 and TRBJ2-7; 8 nucleotides match TRBD2. V trimming: 5 bases; J trimming: 6 bases; junction bases outside the gene matches: 6. Germline V gives CDR1 SGHTA, CDR2 FQGNSA. There are 13 residues in the CDR3. As DNA, the CDR3 is TGTGCCAGCAGCCCAGGGACTAGAATCGAGCAGTACTTC. Translating it yields CASSPGTRIEQYF.

This clonotype has a count of ten or more. The rearrangement links TRBV6-1 to TRBJ2-2; tentatively, D is TRBD1 (6 bases). V gave up 4 bases and J gave up 3 bases, with 12 bases separating them. The CDR3 consists of 15 residues. Germline CDR1 and CDR2: MNHNS and SASEGT. This CDR3 reads CASSGTQGYTGELFF. DNA for the CDR3: TGTGCCAGCAGTGGGACACAGGGTTACACCGGGGAGCTGTTTTTT.

This clonotype was observed many times. CDR3 coding DNA: TGTGCCAGCAGTCCCATCGCGGGGGGCGACTCCTACGAGCAGTACTTC. Amino acids: CASSPIAGGDSYEQYF. The rearrangement links TRBV7-6 to TRBJ2-7; 8 bases fit TRBD2. CDR1 SGHVS and CDR2 FNYEAQ come from the germline V gene. There are 16 residues in the CDR3. Trimming took 6 bases from V and 0 from J; bases not matched to a gene: 10. The whole variable domain, remainder taken from reference TRBV7-6 and TRBJ2-7, is GAGVSQSPRYKVTKRGQDVALRCDPISGHVSLYWYRQALGQGPEFLTYFNYEAQQDKSGLPNDRFSAERPEGSISTLTIQRTEQRDSAMYRCASSPIAGGDSYEQYFGPGTRLTVT.

The sample holds many counts of this clonotype. This chain links TRBV7-2 with TRBJ2-1, with D possibly matching TRBD2 (6 bases). This CDR3 contains 14 residues. The V end lost 1 base, the J end lost 5 bases, and 9 bases lay between the germline ends. Germline CDR1 is SGHTA and CDR2 is FQGNSA. The DNA of the CDR3 is TGTGCCAGCAGCTTAGGGGAGGAAAACAATGAGCAGTTCTTC. It is translated as CASSLGEENNEQFF.

Turning to this clonotype: The conserved final phenylalanine or tryptophan is absent from the CDR3, which likely points to a read error. V gene TRBV5-4 combines with J gene TRBJ2-7; D is uncertain. Looked up from germline, CDR1 is SGHNT and CDR2 is YYREEE (reference sequence). The CDR3 consists of 15 residues. The ends were cut back, 0 bases at V and 1 base at J, with 11 bases in the middle. CDR3 nucleotides: TGTGCCAGCAGCTTGGAGGTCAGTGGATCCTACGAGCAGTACCTC. Translating gives CASSLEVSGSYEQYL.

Concerning this clonotype: A single base separates this from a much larger clone, so it may be a read error. The rearrangement links TRBV7-2 to TRBJ2-5, with D tentatively TRBD2 (5 bases). The V gene's germline CDR1 is SGHTA and CDR2 FQGNSA. The CDR3 runs to 15 residues. Written as DNA, the CDR3 is TGTGCCAGCAGCCTCAGCGGCGGGCGTCAAGAGACCCAGTGCTTC. This gives the protein CASSLSGGRQETQCF.

J is TRBJ2-2 and V is TRBV18; no firm D call. The CDR3 has 15 residues. Germline V gene data show CDR1 as KGHSH and CDR2 as LQKENI. V dropped 2 bases and J dropped 2 bases, with 9 bases sitting between them. Here the CDR3 reads CASSPIAANTGELFF. CDR3 nucleotides: TGTGCCAGCTCACCAATAGCAGCTAACACCGGGGAGCTGTTTTTT.

This chain connects TRBV20-1 to TRBJ2-1, with 8 nucleotides matching TRBD2. V was pared by 4 bases and J by 15 bases, with 17 bases of the junction left unmatched. The CDR3 covers 14 residues. The germline CDR1 and CDR2 sequences are DFQATT and SNEGSKA (reference sequence). As DNA, the CDR3 is TGCAGTGCTACCGACCCAGGGGCGGGGGGTACGGGGTTCTTC. Translating it yields CSATDPGAGGTGFF.